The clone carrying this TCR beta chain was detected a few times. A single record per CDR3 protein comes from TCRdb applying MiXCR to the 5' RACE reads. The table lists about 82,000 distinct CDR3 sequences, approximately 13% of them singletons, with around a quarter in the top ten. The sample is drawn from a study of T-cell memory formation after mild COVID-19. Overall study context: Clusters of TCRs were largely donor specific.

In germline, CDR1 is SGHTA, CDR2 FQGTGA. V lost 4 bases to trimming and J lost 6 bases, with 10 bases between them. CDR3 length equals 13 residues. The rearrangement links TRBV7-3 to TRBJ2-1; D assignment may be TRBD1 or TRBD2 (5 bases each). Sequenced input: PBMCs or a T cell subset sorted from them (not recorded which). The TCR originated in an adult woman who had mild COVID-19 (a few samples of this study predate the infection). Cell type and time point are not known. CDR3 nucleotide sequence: TGTGCCAGCAGCTGGGACCCCAGCAATGAGCAGTTCTTC. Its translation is CASSWDPSNEQFF.